The 5 T cell receptor beta chains listed next were all sequenced from one sample in a study of T cell responses to AZD1222 COVID-19 vaccine. Only in-frame clones appear in the TCRdb table, and some are missing; sequencing was by immunoSEQ multiplex PCR. Of 92,000 or so clones detected, about 88% appear once; the ten largest clones hold about 1.5%. Sequenced material: peripheral blood, taken on day 0 of AZD1222 vaccination. These receptors came from an adult in good health.

J is TRBJ1-3 and V is TRBV29-1, with TRBD1 as a possible D gene (5 bases). The V and J ends lost 6 bases and 4 bases respectively, with 10 bases between them. Germline values: CDR1 SQVTM, CDR2 ANQGSEA. This CDR3 comprises 12 residues. The CDR3 loop is CSVRDFGNTIYF. CDR3 sequence (DNA): TGCAGCGTGAGGGACTTCGGAAACACCATATATTTT.

The chain recombines TRBV12-3 or TRBV12-4 with TRBJ1-5; D unresolved. Trimming stripped 2 bases from V and 9 bases from J, with 11 bases between. This CDR3 spans 13 amino acids. The CDR3 here is CASSLRQSAPQHF. Here the CDR3 DNA reads TGTGCCAGCAGTTTAAGGCAATCGGCGCCCCAGCATTTT.

The rearrangement joins TRBV5-1 to TRBJ2-7; 11 nucleotides align to TRBD2. Germline V gene lookup returns CDR1 SGHRS and CDR2 YFSETQ. The CDR3 has 22 residues. After removal of 0 bases from V and 0 bases from J, the junction contained 20 bases not matched to a gene. The CDR3 nucleotides read TGCGCCAGCAGCTTGGGCAGGGAACCCCCCCCCACTAGCGGGGGCATCTCCTACGAGCAGTACTTC. This gives the protein CASSLGREPPPTSGGISYEQYF.

The gene calls are TRBV28 and TRBJ1-2; D remains unclear. CDR3 length: 12 residues. The V gene's germline CDR1 is MDHEN and CDR2 SYDVKM. V was trimmed by 5 bases and J by 6 bases, leaving 10 bases between them. Here the CDR3 reads CASSGPLNGYTF. The CDR3 DNA is TGTGCCAGCAGTGGTCCTTTAAATGGCTACACCTTC.

Details on this clone: The sample has other DNA sequences that encode this CDR3 too. The gene calls are TRBV18 and TRBJ2-7; D uncertain. The V end lost 3 bases, the J end lost 0 bases, and 6 bases lay between the germline ends. Per germline, CDR1 KGHSH and CDR2 LQKENI. CDR3 length: 13 amino acids. The CDR3 spells CASSPPSSYEQYF. DNA of the CDR3: TGTGCCAGCTCACCGCCAAGCTCCTACGAGCAGTACTTC.